Detailed here is one TCR beta chain. The data are from a study of control samples from healthy donors and cancer patients. Profiled with immunoSEQ multiplex PCR; TCRdb holds only in-frame clones, not every one. This repertoire shows some 150,000 clones, about nine tenths found once; its top ten account for 1.5%. Germline CDR1 is SNHLY and CDR2 is FYNNEI. CDR3 size: 12 residues. With 7 bases removed from V and 2 bases from J, the gap between germline ends came to 5 bases. The sample was blood. This TCR derives from a woman aged 25 to 39 in good health. J is TRBJ2-2 and V is TRBV2, with D uncertain. The CDR3 sequence: CASKANTGELFF. DNA of the CDR3: TGTGCCAGCAAAGCAAACACCGGGGAGCTGTTTTTT.